The next 9 T cell receptor beta chains were all read from a single sample in a study of T cell responses to AZD1222 COVID-19 vaccine. Here immunoSEQ multiplex PCR was the method, and the copy in TCRdb shows in-frame clones only, minus some. This sample yields about 42,000 clones, of which over 70% are seen a single time; about 18% belongs to the top ten. Here the sequenced sample was peripheral blood, taken 28 days after the second AZD1222 dose. Receptor source: an adult who received the AZD1222 COVID-19 vaccine.

The chain has TRBV28 and TRBJ1-5, with D possibly TRBD1 on 6 matching bases. This CDR3 region has 15 residues. Deletions cut 3 bases from V and 6 bases from J, with 15 bases between. Germline values: CDR1 MDHEN, CDR2 SYDVKM. The CDR3 is CASSFNGGGFQPQHF. The CDR3, as DNA: TGTGCCAGCAGTTTTAACGGGGGGGGCTTTCAGCCCCAGCATTTT.

The chain carries TRBV12-2 and TRBJ2-7. TRBV12-2 is flagged as a pseudogene. The CDR3 runs 13 residues. The CDR3 sequence is CASRPPGGNEQYF. DNA of the CDR3: TGTGCAAGTCGCCCACCCGGGGGCAACGAGCAGTACTTC.

This chain links TRBV29-1 with TRBJ1-2, with D hard to call. The germline gives CDR1 SQVTM, CDR2 ANQGSEA. V was pared by 3 bases and J by 4 bases, with 9 bases between. The CDR3 is made up of 12 amino acids. The CDR3 spells CSVDRSGYGYTF. The CDR3 DNA follows: TGCAGCGTTGATCGGAGTGGCTATGGCTACACCTTC.

This rearrangement joins TRBV27 to TRBJ2-7; D is unclear. V was trimmed by 7 bases and J by 5 bases, leaving 18 bases between them. Germline CDR1 and CDR2: MNHEY and SMNVEV (reference sequence). The length of the CDR3 is 14 residues. This CDR3 is CASTPRVYSHEQYF. In DNA, the CDR3 is TGTGCCAGCACCCCCCGGGTTTACAGCCACGAGCAGTACTTC.

The rearrangement joins TRBV7-8 to TRBJ1-2; 8 bases fit TRBD1. Germline V CDR1 and CDR2: SGHVS, FQNEAQ. V lost 1 base, J lost 1 base, and 14 bases stayed unmatched. The CDR3 contains 19 residues. In DNA, the CDR3 is TGTGCCAGCAGCTTAGTTACCCCGGACAGGGTGAGAGGTAACTATGGCTACACCTTC. Its protein is CASSLVTPDRVRGNYGYTF.

This chain uses TRBV6-5 with TRBJ1-5; D gene uncertain. The CDR3 has 13 amino acids. The V end was cut by 6 bases, the J end by 0 bases, with 6 bases between. The V gene's germline CDR1 is MNHEY and CDR2 SVGAGI. The CDR3 is CASRAYSNQPQHF. For the CDR3, the DNA is TGTGCCAGCAGGGCTTATAGCAATCAGCCCCAGCATTTT.

J is TRBJ1-2 and V is TRBV10-3, with D tentatively TRBD1 (6 bases). The length of the CDR3 is 11 residues. V was shortened by 10 bases and J by 8 bases, with 14 bases between the two germline ends. CDR1 ENHRY and CDR2 SYGVKD come from the germline V gene. CDR3 bases: TGTGCCACCCGCGGGGGCGGGGGCTACACCTTC. Protein product: CATRGGGGYTF.

This clone was seen only once. The rearrangement links TRBV5-1 to TRBJ1-1, with D possibly TRBD1 on 5 matching bases. V was trimmed by 0 bases and J by 4 bases, leaving 10 bases between them. The germline V gene encodes CDR1 SGHRS and CDR2 YFSETQ. The CDR3 sequence is 14 residues long. The CDR3 DNA follows: TGCGCCAGCAGCTTGGATGTGGGGCTCACTGAAGCTTTCTTT. This sequence encodes CASSLDVGLTEAFF.

This clone occurred once. The chain employs TRBV5-6 and TRBJ2-3; D not resolved. Germline CDR1 SGHDT, CDR2 YYEEEE. V lost 0 bases, J lost 0 bases, and 11 bases lay in between. The length of the CDR3 is 16 residues. CDR3 in DNA: TGTGCCAGCAGCTTGGAGATGGGCCGTAGCACAGATACGCAGTATTTT. This encodes CASSLEMGRSTDTQYF.